This T cell receptor beta chain emerged from a study of regulatory T cells in long-lasting Graves disease. The time point is: newly diagnosed GD, antithyroid drugs for less than 3 months. Following extraction of RNA from PBMCs, that RNA was used to make the TCR library. This clonotype has a single count. Germline values: CDR1 SQVTM, CDR2 ANQGSEA. This CDR3 spans 15 amino acids. Trimming stripped 4 bases from V and 4 bases from J, with 16 bases between. In building TCR beta libraries, iRepertoire HTBI primers were used together with Arm-PCR of CDR3 regions. MiXCR, run by TCRdb on the multiplex PCR reads, gives a single entry per CDR3 protein. The sample records about 430,000 distinct CDR3 sequences, 14% to 15% being singletons. These data are also associated with another study on T cells in Graves' hyperthyroidism and ophthalmopathy.

The source is a woman aged 40 to 50 with Graves disease. The chain combines TRBV29-1 with TRBJ2-2; D perhaps matches TRBD2 (5 bases). The sample here was peripheral blood mononuclear cells (PBMCs), taken at new diagnosis, from a patient treated with antithyroid drugs. CDR3 sequence (DNA): TGCAGCGTTGCCGGTCAGGCCGCGGGCACCGGGGAGCTGTTTTTT. It codes for CSVAGQAAGTGELFF.